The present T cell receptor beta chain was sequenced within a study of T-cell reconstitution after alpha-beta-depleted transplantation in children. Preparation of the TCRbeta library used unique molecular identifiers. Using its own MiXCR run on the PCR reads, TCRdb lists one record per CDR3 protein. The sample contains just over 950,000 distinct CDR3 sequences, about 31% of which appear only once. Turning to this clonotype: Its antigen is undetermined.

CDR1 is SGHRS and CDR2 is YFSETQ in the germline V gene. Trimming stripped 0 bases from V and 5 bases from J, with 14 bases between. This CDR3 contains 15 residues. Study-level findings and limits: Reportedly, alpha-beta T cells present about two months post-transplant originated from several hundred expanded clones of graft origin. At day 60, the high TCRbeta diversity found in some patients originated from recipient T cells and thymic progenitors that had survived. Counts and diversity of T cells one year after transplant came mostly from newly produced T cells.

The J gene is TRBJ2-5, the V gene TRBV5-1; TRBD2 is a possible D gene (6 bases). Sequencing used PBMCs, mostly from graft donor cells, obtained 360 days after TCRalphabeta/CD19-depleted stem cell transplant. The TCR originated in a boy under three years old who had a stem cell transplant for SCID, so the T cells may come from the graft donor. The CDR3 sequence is CASSLGRLEWETQYF. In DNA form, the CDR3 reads TGCGCCAGCAGCTTGGGTCGACTAGAGTGGGAGACCCAGTACTTC.